This T cell receptor (beta chain) was captured in a study of technical replicates of blood from a few donors. TCRdb's copy holds only in-frame clones and misses some; the assay was immunoSEQ multiplex PCR. The sample records 75,000 to 95,000 clones, about 93% being singletons. This CDR3 region has 14 residues. Trimming cost V 0 bases and J 3 bases, with 8 bases left between them. In germline, CDR1 is SEHNR, CDR2 FQNEAQ (reference sequence). The chain employs TRBV7-9 and TRBJ1-1, with unresolved D. This TCR was recovered from a human donor in good health. The sample comprised T cells isolated from PBMCs. CDR3 amino acids: CASSLAPVDTEAFF. In DNA, the CDR3 is TGTGCCAGCAGCTTAGCTCCGGTTGACACTGAAGCTTTCTTT.